Listed here are 21 T cell receptor beta chains from one sample, sequenced in a study of cytomegalovirus exposure and HLA in healthy donors. It was with 60 Vbeta and 13 Jbeta primers that the PCR ran. TCRdb's copy holds only in-frame clones and misses some; the assay was immunoSEQ multiplex PCR. The sample contains 110,000 to 150,000 clones, 82% of which appear only once. The sample comprised PBMCs. These receptors came from a woman in her sixties in good health and CMV-seropositive.

This sequence joins TRBV6-6 and TRBJ1-1; D is unclear. V lost 0 bases to trimming and J lost 8 bases, with 13 bases between them. The CDR3 length is 14 residues. Germline V gene lookup returns CDR1 MNHNY and CDR2 SVGAGI (reference sequence). As DNA, the CDR3 is TGTGCCAGCAGTTACTCATCCCGGACTGTGGAAGCTTTCTTT. Translating it yields CASSYSSRTVEAFF.

The chain employs TRBV5-1 and TRBJ2-7; 14 nucleotides align to TRBD2. From germline, CDR1 is SGHRS and CDR2 YFSETQ. V dropped 4 bases and J dropped 1; count of bases not matched to a gene: 10. The CDR3 extends over 18 amino acids. CDR3 nucleotide sequence: TGCGCCAGCAGCCAACCGGGACTAGCGGGAGAGTGGTCCTACGAGCAGTACTTC. Residues: CASSQPGLAGEWSYEQYF.

The chain uses TRBV6-1 and TRBJ2-2, with D tentatively TRBD2 (5 bases). This CDR3 contains 13 residues. V was pared by 11 bases and J by 8 bases, with 18 bases between. Germline assignment: CDR1 MNHNS and CDR2 SASEGT. As DNA, the CDR3 is TGTGCCGGGAGAGTTGGGTTAAATGGGGAGCTGTTTTTT. Its translation: CAGRVGLNGELFF.

The rearrangement uses TRBV5-1 and TRBJ2-7; TRBD1 agrees at 9 bases. The CDR3 covers 15 residues. Losses at the gene ends were 1 base for V and 1 base for J; bases not matched to a gene: 3. In germline, CDR1 is SGHRS, CDR2 YFSETQ. The CDR3 reads CASSLSGQGSYEQYF. Here the CDR3 DNA reads TGCGCCAGCAGCTTGAGCGGACAGGGGTCCTACGAGCAGTACTTC.

The chain couples TRBV25-1 to TRBJ2-7; 11 nucleotides match TRBD1. Germline assignment: CDR1 MGHDK and CDR2 SYGVNS. The CDR3 has 15 amino acids. Germline trimming cut 4 bases from V and 2 bases from J; bases unmatched to any gene: 4. DNA for the CDR3: TGTGCCAGCAGTGGAACGGGACAGGGGGCCTACGAGCAGTACTTC. Protein product: CASSGTGQGAYEQYF.

The chain couples TRBV5-1 to TRBJ1-1; D uncertain. The CDR3 sequence is 13 residues long. Deletions cut 0 bases from V and 1 base from J, with 4 bases between. The germline gives CDR1 SGHRS, CDR2 YFSETQ. For the CDR3, the DNA is TGCGCCAGCAGCTTGGCCCAGAACACTGAAGCTTTCTTT. It codes for CASSLAQNTEAFF.

This chain connects TRBV30 to TRBJ2-7, with 8 nucleotides matching TRBD1. Germline V gene lookup returns CDR1 GTSNPN and CDR2 SVGIG (reference sequence). The V segment lost 1 base and the J segment 4 bases; nucleotides outside the gene matches: 6. The CDR3 has 14 amino acids. CDR3 nucleotide sequence: TGTGCCTGGAGTGCCGGACAGGGATTGTACGAGCAGTACTTC. This translates into CAWSAGQGLYEQYF.

This clone appeared a single time. CDR3 sequence reads: CASSPGGPNTEAFF. The CDR3, as DNA: TGTGCCAGCAGCCCTGGTGGGCCGAACACTGAAGCTTTCTTT. J is TRBJ1-1 and V is TRBV9; D unresolved. The V gene lost 4 bases and the J gene lost 1 base, with 11 bases spanning the gap. Germline lookup yields CDR1 SGDLS and CDR2 YYNGEE. This CDR3 region has 14 residues.

V usage is TRBV28 and J usage is TRBJ2-7; possible D gene TRBD1, 5 bases. Per the germline V gene, CDR1 is MDHEN and CDR2 is SYDVKM. With 5 bases removed from V and 5 bases from J, the gap between germline ends came to 22 bases. There are 16 residues in the CDR3. CDR3 amino acids: CASSLNRRSPTNEQYF. Here the CDR3 DNA reads TGTGCCAGCAGTCTAAACAGGCGGTCCCCTACTAACGAGCAGTACTTC.

The V gene is TRBV10-3, the J gene TRBJ2-5; 12 bases match TRBD2. CDR1 is ENHRY, CDR2 SYGVKD, per germline. V was clipped by 3 bases and J by 0 bases; unmatched bases: 14. The length of the CDR3 is 20 residues. The CDR3 bases are TGTGCCATCAGTGACAATTATCGGGCTAGCGGGAGGGCCCACCAAGAGACCCAGTACTTC. It codes for CAISDNYRASGRAHQETQYF.

The V and J genes are TRBV9 and TRBJ2-7, with D possibly matching TRBD2 (6 bases). The CDR3 consists of 15 residues. The V end lost 4 bases, the J end lost 3 bases, and 17 bases lay between the germline ends. Germline V gene sequence: CDR1 SGDLS, CDR2 YYNGEE. CDR3 coding DNA: TGTGCCAGCAGCCCCCCCGGGGGAATGGTCTACGAGCAGTACTTC. Translating it yields CASSPPGGMVYEQYF.

The chain uses TRBV5-1 and TRBJ2-1; TRBD2 agrees at 11 bases. The length of the CDR3 is 16 residues. Germline CDR1 is SGHRS and CDR2 is YFSETQ. Germline trimming cut 4 bases from V and 6 bases from J; bases unmatched to any gene: 9. CDR3 sequence reads: CASSPRTSGSPNEQFF. CDR3 DNA: TGCGCCAGCAGCCCACGGACTAGCGGGTCTCCCAATGAGCAGTTCTTC. The full variable domain, completed using reference TRBV5-1 and TRBJ2-1, is KAGVTQTPRYLIKTRGQQVTLSCSPISGHRSVSWYQQTPGQGLQFLFEYFSETQRNKGNFPGRFSGRQFSNSRSEMNVSTLELGDSALYLCASSPRTSGSPNEQFFGPGTRLTVL.

This chain links TRBV30 with TRBJ2-7; TRBD1 matches 10 bases. V lost 3 bases, J lost 3 bases, and 2 bases stayed unmatched. This CDR3 comprises 13 residues. Per germline, CDR1 GTSNPN and CDR2 SVGIG (reference sequence). This chain's CDR3 is CAWSWTGGYEQYF. CDR3 coding DNA: TGTGCCTGGAGCTGGACAGGGGGCTACGAGCAGTACTTC.

V gene TRBV6-1 combines with J gene TRBJ2-7, with 7 bases fitting TRBD1. V was clipped by 4 bases and J by 0 bases; unmatched bases: 3. Looked up from germline, CDR1 is MNHNS and CDR2 is SASEGT. This CDR3 is 14 amino acids long. The CDR3 DNA reads as TGTGCCAGCAGTGCGGGACAGAGCTCCTACGAGCAGTACTTC. It encodes CASSAGQSSYEQYF.

This chain uses TRBV6-6 with TRBJ1-4, with TRBD1 identical over 10 bases. V was pared by 6 bases and J by 5 bases, with 6 bases of the junction left unmatched. Germline V gene sequence: CDR1 MNHNY, CDR2 SVGAGI (reference sequence). The CDR3 is made up of 15 amino acids. CDR3 residues: CASRRTGGMNEKLFF. CDR3 bases: TGTGCCAGCAGGCGGACAGGGGGAATGAATGAAAAACTGTTTTTT.

This chain joins TRBV15 and TRBJ2-5, with D perhaps TRBD2 (6 bases). Trimming stripped 1 base from V and 5 bases from J, with 14 bases between. The length of the CDR3 is 15 residues. CDR1 and CDR2 (germline): LNHNV, YYDKDF (reference sequence). The CDR3 reads CATSRGGAGGETQYF. In nucleotides, the CDR3 is TGTGCCACCAGCAGAGGGGGAGCGGGCGGTGAGACCCAGTACTTC.

The genes are TRBV5-1 and TRBJ2-7; TRBD2 aligns across 7 bases. The V segment lost 4 bases and the J segment 0 bases; nucleotides outside the gene matches: 1. CDR3 size: 13 residues. Per germline, CDR1 SGHRS and CDR2 YFSETQ. The CDR3 is CASSPGGSYEQYF. In DNA, the CDR3 is TGCGCCAGCAGCCCGGGGGGCTCCTACGAGCAGTACTTC.

Only one count was recorded for this clone. Distinct nucleotide sequences in the sample also encode this CDR3. This rearrangement joins TRBV4-3 to TRBJ2-3; D possibly corresponds to TRBD2 (6 bases). Trimming pared 1 base from V and 3 bases from J, leaving 8 bases between. The germline CDR1 and CDR2 sequences are LGHNA and YSLEER. The CDR3 spans 14 residues. CDR3 DNA sequence: TGCGCCAGCAGCCAAGGTGGGGGGACAGATACGCAGTATTTT. It specifies CASSQGGGTDTQYF.

The chain carries TRBV28 and TRBJ2-7, with TRBD1 as a possible D gene (5 bases). Deletions cut 3 bases from V and 3 bases from J, with 9 bases between. The CDR3 runs 13 residues. CDR1 and CDR2 from the germline V gene are MDHEN and SYDVKM. This CDR3 reads CASSLQGFYEQYF. In nucleotides, the CDR3 is TGTGCCAGCAGTTTGCAGGGATTCTACGAGCAGTACTTC.

The chain links TRBV30 to TRBJ2-7; 7 bases match TRBD2. The CDR3 extends over 12 amino acids. Germline V CDR1 and CDR2: GTSNPN, SVGIG (reference sequence). V shed 3 bases and J 6 bases; nucleotides not matched to a gene: 5. The CDR3 DNA follows: TGTGCCTGGAGCGCGGGCGGGGGCGAGCAGTACTTC. Its translation is CAWSAGGGEQYF. The variable domain in full, completed from reference TRBV30 and TRBJ2-7, reads SQTIHQWPATLVQPVGSPLSLECTVEGTSNPNLYWYRQAAGRGLQLLFYSVGIGQISSEVPQNLSASRPQDRQFILSSKKLLLSDSGFYLCAWSAGGGEQYFGPGTRLTVT.

Only one count was recorded for this clone. This sequence joins TRBV6-5 and TRBJ2-3; D ambiguous. The V gene lost 7 bases and the J gene lost 3 bases, with 17 bases spanning the gap. The germline CDR1 and CDR2 sequences are MNHEY and SVGAGI. This CDR3 region has 15 residues. CDR3 sequence: CASKKRSFMTDTQYF. In DNA, the CDR3 is TGTGCCAGCAAAAAGCGCTCTTTTATGACAGATACGCAGTATTTT.